This T cell receptor beta chain came from a study of graft-versus-host responses after intestinal transplantation. The overall study: The study gave all recipients anti-thymocyte globulin induction, then tacrolimus and steroids for about 3 years.

TCRdb's copy holds only in-frame clones and misses some; the assay was immunoSEQ multiplex PCR. The table lists more than 50,000 clones, around 91% of them singletons. The sample consisted of PBMCs, taken about 120 days after intestinal transplantation. This clonotype originated in a human patient who received an intestinal transplant, so some T cells may come from the graft donor.

The CDR3 region is CASSPNPPGNNEKLFF. The CDR3 coding sequence is TGTGCCAGCAGCCCAAACCCACCAGGGAACAATGAAAAACTGTTTTTT. The chain links TRBV7-2 to TRBJ1-4; TRBD1 might be the D (5 bases). Germline loops: CDR1 SGHTA, CDR2 FQGNSA. V was cut by 5 bases and J by 5 bases, with 18 bases left in between. The length of the CDR3 is 16 residues.